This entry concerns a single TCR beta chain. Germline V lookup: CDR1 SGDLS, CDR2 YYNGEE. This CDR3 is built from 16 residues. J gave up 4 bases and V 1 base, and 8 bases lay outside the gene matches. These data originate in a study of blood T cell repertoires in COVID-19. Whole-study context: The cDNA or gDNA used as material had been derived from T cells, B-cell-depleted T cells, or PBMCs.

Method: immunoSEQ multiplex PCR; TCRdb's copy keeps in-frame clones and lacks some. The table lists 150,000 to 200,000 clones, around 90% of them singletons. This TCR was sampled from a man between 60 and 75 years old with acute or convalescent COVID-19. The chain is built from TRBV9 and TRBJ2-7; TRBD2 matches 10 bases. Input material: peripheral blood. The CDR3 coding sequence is TGTGCCAGCAGCGTAAGCGGGGGGGCCACGGTTTACGAGCAGTACTTC. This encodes CASSVSGGATVYEQYF.